This TCR beta chain stems from a study of T cells in Graves' hyperthyroidism and ophthalmopathy. A few counts support this clonotype. Its antigen is as yet unknown. Whole-study results and caveats: Onset of ophthalmopathy came a median roughly 6.9 months after the model predicted it. The blood repertoire included most of the expanded thyroid clonotypes above 0.001.

RNA transcripts yielded amplified TCR beta CDR3 regions. An initial round of RT-PCR targeting the TCR CDR3 relied on the HTBI primer set. TCRdb used MiXCR to reprocess the multiplex PCR reads, holding one entry per CDR3 protein. The data contain 500,000 to 800,000 distinct CDR3 sequences, over 40% of them singletons. Patients showing uncontrolled infection, other autoimmune disease, pregnancy or lactation were ineligible. Clinical symptoms, serum thyroxine and TRAb, thyroid ultrasound and orbital computed tomography together formed the diagnostic basis. Input material: peripheral blood or thyroid tissue (not recorded which). The receptor was derived from an adult man with Graves' disease, either hyperthyroidism or ophthalmopathy (not recorded which).

CDR3 sequence (DNA): TGTGCCAGTCTGACAGCTAACACTGAAGCTTTCTTT. Translating it yields CASLTANTEAFF. The chain couples TRBV19 to TRBJ1-1, with a possible D match to TRBD1 (5 bases). CDR1 is LNHDA, CDR2 SQIVND, per germline (reference sequence). Trimming shortened V by 8 bases and J by 2 bases, and 9 bases separated the two germline ends. This CDR3 has 12 residues.